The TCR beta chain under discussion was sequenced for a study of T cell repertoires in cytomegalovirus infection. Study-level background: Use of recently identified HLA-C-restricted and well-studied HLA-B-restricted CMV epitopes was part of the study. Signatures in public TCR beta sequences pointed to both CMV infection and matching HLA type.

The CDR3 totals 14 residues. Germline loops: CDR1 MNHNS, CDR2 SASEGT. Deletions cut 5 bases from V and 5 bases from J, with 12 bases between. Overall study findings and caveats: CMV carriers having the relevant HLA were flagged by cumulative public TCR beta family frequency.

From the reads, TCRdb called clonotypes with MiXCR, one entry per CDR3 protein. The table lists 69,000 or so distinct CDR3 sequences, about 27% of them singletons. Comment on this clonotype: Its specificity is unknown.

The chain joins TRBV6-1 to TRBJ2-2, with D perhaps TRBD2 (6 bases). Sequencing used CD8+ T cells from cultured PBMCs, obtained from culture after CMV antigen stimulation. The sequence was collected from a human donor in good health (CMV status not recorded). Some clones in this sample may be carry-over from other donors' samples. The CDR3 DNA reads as TGTGCCAGCAGTTCCCAACGGGGGACCGGGGAGCTGTTTTTT. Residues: CASSSQRGTGELFF.